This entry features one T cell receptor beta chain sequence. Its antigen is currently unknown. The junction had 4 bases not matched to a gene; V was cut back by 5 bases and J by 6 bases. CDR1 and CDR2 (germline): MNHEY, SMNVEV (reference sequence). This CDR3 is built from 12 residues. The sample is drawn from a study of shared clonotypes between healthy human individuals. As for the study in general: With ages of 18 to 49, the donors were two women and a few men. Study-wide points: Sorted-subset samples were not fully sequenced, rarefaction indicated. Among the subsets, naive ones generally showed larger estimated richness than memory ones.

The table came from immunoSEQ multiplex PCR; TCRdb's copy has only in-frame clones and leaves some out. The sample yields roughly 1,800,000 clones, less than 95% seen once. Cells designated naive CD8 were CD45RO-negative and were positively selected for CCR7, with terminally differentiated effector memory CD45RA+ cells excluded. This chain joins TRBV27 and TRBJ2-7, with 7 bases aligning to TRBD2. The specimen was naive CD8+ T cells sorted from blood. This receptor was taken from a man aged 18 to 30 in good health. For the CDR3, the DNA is TGTGCCAGCAGTACCGGACTAGTCGAGCAGTACTTC. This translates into CASSTGLVEQYF.